These 28 T cell receptor beta chains were sequenced from one sample in a study of regulatory T cells in long-lasting Graves disease. Time point here: persistent/refractory GD, antithyroid drugs over 5 years with positive TRAb. Making the TCR library involved RNA that had been extracted from PBMCs. TCR beta libraries were built with iRepertoire HTBI primers and Arm-PCR of CDR3 regions. TCRdb fed the multiplex PCR reads into MiXCR, producing one record per CDR3 protein. Of 500,000 to 800,000 distinct CDR3 sequences in the sample, about 32% are singletons; the top ten hold about two fifths. The sequences come from peripheral blood mononuclear cells (PBMCs), collected when the disease was refractory, from a patient treated with antithyroid drugs. These receptors all come from a female donor with Graves disease.

This clonotype was observed at least ten times. The rearrangement uses TRBV3-1 and TRBJ2-2, with D unresolved. The CDR3 is 11 amino acids. The germline V gene encodes CDR1 LGHDT and CDR2 YNNKEL (reference sequence). With 3 bases removed from V and 7 bases from J, the gap between germline ends came to 3 bases. This chain's CDR3 is CASSHGGELFF. CDR3 DNA sequence: TGTGCCAGCAGCCACGGCGGGGAGCTGTTTTTT.

This clonotype has just a few counts. The J gene is TRBJ2-7, the V gene TRBV28; 9 bases match TRBD1. CDR3 size: 13 residues. The V and J ends lost 6 bases and 6 bases, in that order; junction bases with no gene match: 6. The germline gives CDR1 MDHEN, CDR2 SYDVKM. The CDR3 sequence: CASSRDRVLEQYF. CDR3 sequence (DNA): TGTGCCAGCAGCAGGGACAGGGTTCTCGAGCAGTACTTC.

This chain links TRBV27 with TRBJ1-6; D remains ambiguous. The CDR3 has 15 amino acids. V was pared by 0 bases and J by 6 bases, with 9 bases between. In germline, CDR1 is MNHEY, CDR2 SMNVEV (reference sequence). This CDR3 is CASSLSIIINSPLHF. The CDR3 coding sequence is TGTGCCAGCAGTTTATCGATCATTATTAATTCACCCCTCCACTTT.

Notes on this clonotype: A much larger clonotype is one base distant, so this may be a read error. As the CDR3 is not closed by the conserved phenylalanine or tryptophan, this likely results from a read error. V gene TRBV28 combines with J gene TRBJ1-1; D not certain. This CDR3 contains 15 residues. V was cut by 2 bases and J by 0 bases, with 10 bases left in between. In germline, CDR1 is MDHEN, CDR2 SYDVKM. The CDR3 reads CASSLQGHMNTEAFS. The CDR3 DNA reads TGTGCCAGCAGTTTACAAGGCCATATGAACACTGAAGCTTTCTCT.

This clonotype was seen a few times. Written as DNA, the CDR3 is TGCAGTGCTTACAGGGGGCCCTCGCAAGAGCAGTACTTC. As protein: CSAYRGPSQEQYF. V and J are TRBV20-1 and TRBJ2-7; 9 bases are a match to TRBD1. The CDR3 spans 13 residues. With V trimmed by 5 bases and J by 7 bases, 9 bases remained unmatched. Germline CDR1 DFQATT, CDR2 SNEGSKA (reference sequence).

This clonotype was recorded a few times. The CDR3 DNA reads TGTGCCAGCAGCGGGACAGGGACTGAAGCTTTCTTT. Translation gives CASSGTGTEAFF. The gene calls are TRBV7-3 and TRBJ1-1, with 9 bases fitting TRBD1. From germline, CDR1 is SGHTA and CDR2 FQGTGA. Trimming at V came to 5 bases and at J to 5 bases, leaving 0 bases not matched to a gene. The CDR3 runs 12 residues.

This clonotype was seen only a few times. The genes are TRBV29-1 and TRBJ1-4; perhaps TRBD1 as D (5 bases). Trimming pared 3 bases from V and 0 bases from J, leaving 17 bases between. Germline assignment: CDR1 SQVTM and CDR2 ANQGSEA. This CDR3 has 17 amino acids. In DNA form, the CDR3 reads TGCAGCGTTGAGGGAGGGACCGGCGGGGCAACTAATGAAAAACTGTTTTTT. Protein product: CSVEGGTGGATNEKLFF.

This clonotype came up many times. This rearrangement joins TRBV5-1 to TRBJ1-1, with TRBD1 matching over 8 bases. This CDR3 comprises 16 residues. With V trimmed by 4 bases and J by 0 bases, 8 bases remained unmatched. In germline, CDR1 is SGHRS, CDR2 YFSETQ. CDR3 DNA: TGCGCCAGCAGCACAGGCAGGGGGCCGATGAACACTGAAGCTTTCTTT. The encoded protein is CASSTGRGPMNTEAFF.

CDR3 sequence reads: CASRLRVDNSPLHF. CDR3 bases: TGTGCCAGCAGACTCAGGGTGGATAATTCACCCCTCCACTTT. This chain links TRBV6-1 with TRBJ1-6; perhaps TRBD1 as D (5 bases). Germline assignment: CDR1 MNHNS and CDR2 SASEGT. The CDR3 is 14 amino acids. The V end lost 6 bases, the J end lost 5 bases, and 11 bases lay between the germline ends.

This clonotype was seen only a few times. This chain uses TRBV4-1 with TRBJ2-7; D may be TRBD2 (5 bases). Trimming took 0 bases from V and 5 from J, leaving 11 bases between them. Per germline, CDR1 MGHRA and CDR2 YSYEKL. The CDR3 spans 14 residues. In DNA form, the CDR3 reads TGCGCCAGCAGCCAAGACAGAGGGTGGGACGAGCAGTACTTC. This translates into CASSQDRGWDEQYF.

This clonotype was recorded many times. The chain couples TRBV30 to TRBJ2-5; tentatively, D is TRBD1 or TRBD2 (6 bases each). V lost 5 bases to trimming and J lost 4 bases, with 14 bases between them. CDR1 is GTSNPN and CDR2 is SVGIG in the germline V gene (reference sequence). This CDR3 is 13 amino acids long. The CDR3 DNA reads as TGTGCCTGGCGATCGGGGGCCGGAGAGACCCAGTACTTC. It codes for CAWRSGAGETQYF.

This clonotype was detected a few times. The chain carries TRBV6-1 and TRBJ1-5, with D perhaps TRBD1 (6 bases). In germline, CDR1 is MNHNS, CDR2 SASEGT. The CDR3 runs to 15 residues. Trimming stripped 3 bases from V and 4 bases from J, with 13 bases between. This CDR3 is CASSEQGHRNQPQHF. As DNA, the CDR3 is TGTGCCAGCAGTGAGCAGGGACATCGGAATCAGCCCCAGCATTTT.

This clonotype was seen a handful of times. The rearrangement joins TRBV29-1 to TRBJ2-5, with D hard to call. V was cut by 4 bases and J by 5 bases, with 11 bases left in between. CDR3 length: 12 amino acids. Germline V gene lookup returns CDR1 SQVTM and CDR2 ANQGSEA. The DNA for the CDR3 is TGCAGCGTTGCTGCTGAGCCGGAGACCCAGTACTTC. It specifies CSVAAEPETQYF.

The chain combines TRBV11-2 with TRBJ1-5, with no clear D. There are 17 residues in the CDR3. With 0 bases removed from V and 0 bases from J, the gap between germline ends came to 12 bases. Germline assignment: CDR1 SGHAT and CDR2 FQNNGV. CDR3 sequence: CASSLDRADNSNQPQHF. CDR3 coding DNA: TGTGCCAGCAGCTTAGATCGGGCCGACAATAGCAATCAGCCCCAGCATTTT.

The chain carries TRBV5-1 and TRBJ1-1; D remains unclear. The V gene lost 0 bases and the J gene lost 0 bases, with 12 bases spanning the gap. The germline CDR1 and CDR2 sequences are SGHRS and YFSETQ. The CDR3 loop spans 16 amino acids. The CDR3, as DNA: TGCGCCAGCAGCTTGGGGGTGGGCGGCGTGAACACTGAAGCTTTCTTT. Its translation: CASSLGVGGVNTEAFF.

Details on this clonotype: A read error may explain this, as a much larger clone is one base away. The chain carries TRBV2 and TRBJ2-5; D gene uncertain. The CDR3 extends over 13 amino acids. Trimming left V 4 bases short and J 1 base short, with 7 bases between. Germline-derived CDR1 and CDR2 are SNHLY and FYNNEI. The CDR3 protein is CASSASFQETQYF. The CDR3 DNA is TGTGCCAGCAGTGCTAGTTTCCAAGAGACCCAGTACTTC.

This clonotype occurred a few times. J is TRBJ1-2 and V is TRBV7-9; D remains unclear. The CDR3 is made up of 15 amino acids. Germline CDR1 and CDR2: SEHNR and FQNEAQ (reference sequence). V was clipped by 1 base and J by 4 bases, with 13 bases between them. This chain's CDR3 is CASSLGQASLYGYTF. CDR3 in DNA: TGTGCCAGCAGCTTAGGGCAGGCTAGTCTCTATGGCTACACCTTC.

This clonotype was recorded at least ten times. The chain links TRBV27 to TRBJ1-1, with no clear D. V dropped 3 bases and J dropped 6 bases, with 11 bases sitting between them. The length of the CDR3 is 13 residues. From germline, CDR1 is MNHEY and CDR2 SMNVEV (reference sequence). CDR3 DNA: TGTGCCAGCAGTTTGCTCAACGGCCCTGAAGCTTTCTTT. Protein product: CASSLLNGPEAFF.

This clonotype was recorded many times. This chain connects TRBV28 to TRBJ1-1, with 8 bases aligning to TRBD1. The V and J ends lost 7 bases and 0 bases, in that order; junction bases with no gene match: 10. The CDR3 contains 16 residues. Germline V CDR1 and CDR2: MDHEN, SYDVKM. In DNA form, the CDR3 reads TGTGCCAGCAAGTCAGGGGGCGCGGTTCTGAACACTGAAGCTTTCTTT. Its protein product is CASKSGGAVLNTEAFF.

This clonotype was counted many times. At one boundary the junction diverges from the germline segment, which might be a read error. The V gene is TRBV12-3 or TRBV12-4, the J gene TRBJ1-2; unclear D gene. The CDR3 sequence is 12 residues long. CDR3 sequence reads: CASSLAAYGYTF. CDR3 bases: TGTGCCAGCAGCTTAGCCGCCTATGGCTACACCTTC.

The chain combines TRBV5-1 with TRBJ1-6; 7 positions match TRBD1. Losses at the gene ends were 4 bases for V and 11 bases for J; bases not matched to a gene: 12. The CDR3 runs to 15 residues. Germline V gene data show CDR1 as SGHRS and CDR2 as YFSETQ. In nucleotides, the CDR3 is TGCGCCAGCAGCGCCTATCCCGGGACAGATGCACCCCTCCACTTT. It encodes CASSAYPGTDAPLHF.

This clonotype was recorded a few times. At one of its ends the junction is not consistent with the germline gene, which may arise from a read error. The chain uses TRBV20-1 and TRBJ2-7; TRBD2 might be the D (5 bases). CDR3 length: 14 residues. Germline CDR1 and CDR2: DFQATT and SNEGSKA (reference sequence). CDR3 sequence (DNA): TGCAGTGCTGGAGACGGACTCCTATCCGACGAGCAGTACTTC. It translates to CSAGDGLLSDEQYF.

This clonotype was observed many times. The chain joins TRBV2 to TRBJ1-1; D remains unclear. V lost 7 bases and J 3 bases, leaving 15 bases between the germline ends. Per germline, CDR1 SNHLY and CDR2 FYNNEI. The CDR3 is made up of 14 amino acids. In DNA, the CDR3 is TGTGCCAGCATTGAGTTGACATCGGACACTGAAGCTTTCTTT. Amino acids: CASIELTSDTEAFF.

The chain combines TRBV12-3 or TRBV12-4 with TRBJ1-1; 10 nucleotides align to TRBD1. Losses at the gene ends were 4 bases for V and 5 bases for J; bases not matched to a gene: 7. This CDR3 is built from 15 residues. The CDR3 protein is CASSYPDRGRTEAFF. The DNA for the CDR3 is TGTGCCAGCAGTTACCCGGACAGGGGGAGGACTGAAGCTTTCTTT.

This clonotype was recorded at least ten times. This rearrangement joins TRBV2 to TRBJ1-1; 8 bases align to TRBD1. Trimming cost V 9 bases and J 0 bases; bases outside gene matches: 9. Germline V gene data show CDR1 as SNHLY and CDR2 as FYNNEI. The CDR3 has 15 residues. Written as DNA, the CDR3 is TGTGCCAGTAGAGACAGGGGTGGCCTGAACACTGAAGCTTTCTTT. Translating gives CASRDRGGLNTEAFF.

V usage is TRBV19 and J usage is TRBJ2-2; D is perhaps TRBD1 or TRBD2 (7 bases each). V shed 11 bases and J shed 2 bases, with 21 bases lying between them. The CDR3 runs to 16 residues. The V gene's germline CDR1 is LNHDA and CDR2 SQIVND (reference sequence). The chain's CDR3 is CASMRGGGDNTGELFF. The CDR3 DNA follows: TGTGCCTCCATGCGGGGAGGGGGCGATAACACCGGGGAGCTGTTTTTT.

This clonotype was counted between two and nine times. V is TRBV6-1 and J is TRBJ1-5; D not certain. V lost 1 base, J lost 5 bases, and 9 bases lay in between. Per the germline V gene, CDR1 is MNHNS and CDR2 is SASEGT. This CDR3 has 14 residues. CDR3 sequence reads: CASSEGSKDQPQHF. CDR3 sequence (DNA): TGTGCCAGCAGTGAAGGGAGCAAAGATCAGCCCCAGCATTTT.

The chain has TRBV7-8 and TRBJ1-4; no reliable D call. Germline CDR1 and CDR2: SGHVS and FQNEAQ. This CDR3 spans 16 amino acids. The ends were cut back, 1 base at V and 8 bases at J, with 17 bases in the middle. In DNA, the CDR3 is TGTGCCAGCAGCTTAGACGTCTTTAGATCAGGAGAAAAACTGTTTTTT. Protein sequence: CASSLDVFRSGEKLFF.